Listed below are T cell receptor beta chains from one sample, sequenced in a study of OX40 agonist ivuxolimab in advanced cancers. Generated by immunoSEQ multiplex PCR, the TCRdb table keeps only in-frame clones and is missing some. Of tens of thousands of clones in the sample, around 85% are singletons; the top ten hold around 0.2%. The sample in question was CD4+ or CD8+ T cells sorted from blood, obtained in a trial of the OX40 agonist ivuxolimab. The origin of the receptors is an adult with an advanced solid tumor such as melanoma, head and neck, liver or kidney cancer. CDR3s include the opening cysteine and the closing phenylalanine or tryptophan. D genes are given only for firm matches. Only part of the rows carry a size: once, few, many, or a class if the clone is expanded.

j_call: TRBJ2-2
d_call: .
v_call: TRBV5-1
clone_size: .
cdr3_nt: TGCGCCAGCAGCTACCAGGACATGTCCGGGGAGCTGTTTTTT
cdr3_aa: CASSYQDMSGELFF

j_call: TRBJ1-1
d_call: TRBD1
v_call: TRBV6-1
clone_size: once
cdr3_nt: TGTGCCAGCAGTGAGGACGTCCGGGACAGGGGACTTCGACAAGCTTTCTTT
cdr3_aa: CASSEDVRDRGLRQAFF

j_call: TRBJ2-3
d_call: TRBD1
v_call: TRBV9
clone_size: .
cdr3_nt: TGTGCCAGCAGCGACAGGGGGCGTCCTAGCACAGATACGCAGTATTTT
cdr3_aa: CASSDRGRPSTDTQYF

j_call: TRBJ1-1
d_call: .
v_call: TRBV5-1
clone_size: .
cdr3_nt: TGCGCCAGCAGCCGGGCGGTAGGGAGCACTGAAGCTTTCTTT
cdr3_aa: CASSRAVGSTEAFF

j_call: TRBJ2-2
d_call: .
v_call: TRBV7-3
clone_size: .
cdr3_nt: TGTGCCAGCAGCGCGTCCCGGGACACCGGGGAGCTGTTTTTT
cdr3_aa: CASSASRDTGELFF

j_call: TRBJ1-1
d_call: .
v_call: TRBV28
clone_size: .
cdr3_nt: TGTGAACCCAGCCAGACAATGAACACTGAAGCTTTCTTT
cdr3_aa: CEPSQTMNTEAFF

j_call: TRBJ2-5
d_call: TRBD1
v_call: TRBV19
clone_size: .
cdr3_nt: TGTGCCACCCGATCTGGGACAGGGAGAGAGACCCAGTACTTC
cdr3_aa: CATRSGTGRETQYF

j_call: TRBJ2-5
d_call: TRBD1
v_call: TRBV5-1
clone_size: .
cdr3_nt: TGCGCCAGCAGCATCAAGGGGACAGAAGAGACCCAGTACTTC
cdr3_aa: CASSIKGTEETQYF

j_call: TRBJ2-3
d_call: .
v_call: TRBV5-1
clone_size: .
cdr3_nt: TGCGCCAGCACCCCGGGGCAGGGTTCGGATACGCAGTATTTT
cdr3_aa: CASTPGQGSDTQYF

j_call: TRBJ1-5
d_call: .
v_call: TRBV2
clone_size: .
cdr3_nt: TGTGCCAGCAGTGGGACAGTGGGGTATCAGCCCCAGCATTTT
cdr3_aa: CASSGTVGYQPQHF

j_call: TRBJ2-7
d_call: TRBD1
v_call: TRBV18
clone_size: .
cdr3_nt: TGTGCCAGCTCACAGGACAGGTCCCCTGGGCAGTACTTC
cdr3_aa: CASSQDRSPGQYF

j_call: TRBJ2-1
d_call: TRBD2
v_call: TRBV7-2
clone_size: .
cdr3_nt: TGTGCCAGCAGCTTAGTCTGGGCGGGAGTTGGTGAGCAGTTCTTC
cdr3_aa: CASSLVWAGVGEQFF

j_call: TRBJ2-7
d_call: TRBD2
v_call: TRBV7-2
clone_size: .
cdr3_nt: TGTGCCAGCAGCCCGGGGGGACTAGCGGGAGAGCGCGAGCAGTACTTC
cdr3_aa: CASSPGGLAGEREQYF

j_call: TRBJ2-7
d_call: .
v_call: TRBV5-1
clone_size: .
cdr3_nt: TGCGCCAGCAGCTTGGAACTGGGGCTGGGGGAGCAGTACTTC
cdr3_aa: CASSLELGLGEQYF

j_call: TRBJ1-5
d_call: .
v_call: TRBV18
clone_size: .
cdr3_nt: TGTGCCAGCTCACCACAAGGTGGAGGGCCCAAAAGGCCCCAGCATTTT
cdr3_aa: CASSPQGGGPKRPQHF

j_call: TRBJ1-1
d_call: .
v_call: TRBV5-1
clone_size: .
cdr3_nt: TGCGCCAGCAGTTTTGATTCAGGGGTTGAAGCTTTCTTT
cdr3_aa: CASSFDSGVEAFF

j_call: TRBJ2-2
d_call: TRBD1
v_call: TRBV2
clone_size: .
cdr3_nt: TGTGCCACCGCGGACAGGGTGGGGACCGGGGAGCTGTTTTTT
cdr3_aa: CATADRVGTGELFF

j_call: TRBJ2-1
d_call: .
v_call: TRBV5-1
clone_size: .
cdr3_nt: TGCGCCAGCAGCTTGGAGGACAGACACAATGAGCAGTTCTTC
cdr3_aa: CASSLEDRHNEQFF

j_call: TRBJ1-6
d_call: TRBD1
v_call: TRBV5-1
clone_size: .
cdr3_nt: TGCGCCAGCAGCTTCCAGGGACAGGGTGGTTCACCCCTCCACTTT
cdr3_aa: CASSFQGQGGSPLHF

j_call: TRBJ1-2
d_call: .
v_call: TRBV28
clone_size: .
cdr3_nt: TGTGCCAGCACGAGAGACCATAGGTATGGCTACACCTTC
cdr3_aa: CASTRDHRYGYTF

j_call: TRBJ1-1
d_call: TRBD1
v_call: TRBV19
clone_size: .
cdr3_nt: TGTGCCAGTAGTCCCAGGGACAGGGGGACTGAAGCTTTCTTT
cdr3_aa: CASSPRDRGTEAFF

j_call: TRBJ2-1
d_call: TRBD2
v_call: TRBV19
clone_size: .
cdr3_nt: TGTGCCAGTAGTATCCCCGGGAGGGCCAATGAGCAGTTCTTC
cdr3_aa: CASSIPGRANEQFF

j_call: TRBJ2-7
d_call: .
v_call: TRBV11-1
clone_size: .
cdr3_nt: TGTGCCAGCAGCTTAGGGACGGGGTACGAGCAGTACTTC
cdr3_aa: CASSLGTGYEQYF

j_call: TRBJ2-1
d_call: TRBD2
v_call: TRBV6-5
clone_size: .
cdr3_nt: TGTGCCAGCAGCAACACGGGACTAGCCTACAATGAGCAGTTCTTC
cdr3_aa: CASSNTGLAYNEQFF

j_call: TRBJ2-2
d_call: .
v_call: TRBV28
clone_size: .
cdr3_nt: TGTGCCAGCAGTTTATCCACCGGGGAGCTGTTTTTT
cdr3_aa: CASSLSTGELFF

j_call: TRBJ1-5
d_call: .
v_call: TRBV7-6
clone_size: .
cdr3_nt: TGTGCCAGCAGCCCCCTCCTTGGCCAGCCCCAGCATTTT
cdr3_aa: CASSPLLGQPQHF

j_call: TRBJ2-5
d_call: TRBD2
v_call: TRBV13
clone_size: .
cdr3_nt: TGTGCCAGCAGCTCGACTAGCGGGGGGACCCAAGAGACCCAGTACTTC
cdr3_aa: CASSSTSGGTQETQYF

j_call: TRBJ2-1
d_call: .
v_call: TRBV5-4
clone_size: .
cdr3_nt: TGTGCCAGCAGCTTGGATCAGTTTGAGCAGTTCTTC
cdr3_aa: CASSLDQFEQFF

j_call: TRBJ1-1
d_call: .
v_call: TRBV27
clone_size: .
cdr3_nt: TGTGCCAGCAGGTCCTGGCACACCTCGACGACTGAAGCTTTCTTT
cdr3_aa: CASRSWHTSTTEAFF